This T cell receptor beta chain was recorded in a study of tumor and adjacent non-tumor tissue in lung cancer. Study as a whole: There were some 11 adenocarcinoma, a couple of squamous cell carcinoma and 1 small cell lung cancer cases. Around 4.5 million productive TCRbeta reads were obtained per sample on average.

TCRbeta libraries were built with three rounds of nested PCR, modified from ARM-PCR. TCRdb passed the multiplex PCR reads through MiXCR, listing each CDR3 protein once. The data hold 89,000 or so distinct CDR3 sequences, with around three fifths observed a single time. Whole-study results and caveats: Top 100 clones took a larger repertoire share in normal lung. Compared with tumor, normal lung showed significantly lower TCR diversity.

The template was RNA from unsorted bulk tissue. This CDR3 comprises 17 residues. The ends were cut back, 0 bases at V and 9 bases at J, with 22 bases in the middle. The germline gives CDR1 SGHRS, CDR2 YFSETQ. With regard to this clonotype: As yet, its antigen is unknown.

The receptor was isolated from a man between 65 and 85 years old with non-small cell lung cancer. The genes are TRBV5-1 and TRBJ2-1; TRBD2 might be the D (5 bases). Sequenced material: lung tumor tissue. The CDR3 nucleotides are TGCGCCAGCAGCTTGGCCTACGGGAACCCCGGTGGGTCTGAGCAGTTCTTC. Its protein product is CASSLAYGNPGGSEQFF.